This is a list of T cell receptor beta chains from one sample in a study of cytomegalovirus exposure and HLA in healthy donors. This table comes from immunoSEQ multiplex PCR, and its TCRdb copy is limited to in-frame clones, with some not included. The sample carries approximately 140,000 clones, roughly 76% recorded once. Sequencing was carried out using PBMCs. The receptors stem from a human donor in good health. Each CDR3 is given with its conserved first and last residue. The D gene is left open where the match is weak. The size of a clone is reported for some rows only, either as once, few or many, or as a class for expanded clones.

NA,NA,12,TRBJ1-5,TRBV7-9,CASSLSNQPQHF,TGTGCCAGCAGCCTTAGCAATCAGCCCCAGCATTTT
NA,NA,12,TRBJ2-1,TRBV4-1,CASSPGRNEQFF,TGCGCCAGCAGCCCAGGGCGCAATGAGCAGTTCTTC
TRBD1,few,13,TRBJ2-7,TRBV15,CATRRTGGDEQYF,TGTGCCACCAGGAGAACAGGGGGCGACGAGCAGTACTTC
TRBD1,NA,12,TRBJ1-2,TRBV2,CAQDRGNYGYTF,TGTGCCCAAGACAGGGGTAACTATGGCTACACCTTC
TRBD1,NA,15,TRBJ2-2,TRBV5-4,CASRPGQENTGELFF,TGTGCCAGCAGACCTGGACAGGAGAACACCGGGGAGCTGTTTTTT
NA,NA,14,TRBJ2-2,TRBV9,CASSVVTGTGELFF,TGTGCCAGCAGCGTTGTTACGGGCACCGGGGAGCTGTTTTTT
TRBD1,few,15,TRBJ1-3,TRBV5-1,CASSSGTAFGNTIYF,TGCGCCAGCAGCTCAGGGACAGCGTTTGGAAACACCATATATTTT
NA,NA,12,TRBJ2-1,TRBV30,CAWSNLRGEQFF,TGTGCCTGGAGCAACCTTAGGGGCGAGCAGTTCTTC
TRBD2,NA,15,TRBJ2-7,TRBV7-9,CASSGSGASGCEQYF,TGTGCCAGCAGCGGATCGGGGGCTAGCGGGTGCGAGCAGTACTTC
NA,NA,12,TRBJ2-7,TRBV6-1,CASSDTYYEQYF,TGTGCCAGCAGTGATACATACTACGAGCAGTACTTC
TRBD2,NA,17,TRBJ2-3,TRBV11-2,CASRTYKRGGSTDTQYF,TGTGCCAGCAGGACTTATAAGCGGGGGGGAAGCACAGATACGCAGTATTTT
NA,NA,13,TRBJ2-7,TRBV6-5,CASSYSRDYEQYF,TGTGCCAGCAGTTACTCCCGGGACTACGAGCAGTACTTC
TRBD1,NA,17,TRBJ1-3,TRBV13,CASRPSDRGDSGNTIYF,TGTGCCAGCAGACCCTCGGACAGGGGGGACTCTGGAAACACCATATATTTT
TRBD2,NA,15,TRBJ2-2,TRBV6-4,CARVAGGANTGELFF,TGTGCCAGGGTAGCGGGAGGAGCGAACACCGGGGAGCTGTTTTTT
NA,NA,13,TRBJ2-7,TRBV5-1,CASSDDFSYEQYF,TGCGCCAGCAGTGATGACTTCTCCTACGAGCAGTACTTC
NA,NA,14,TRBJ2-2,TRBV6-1,CASSYGAETGELFF,TGTGCCAGCAGTTATGGGGCGGAGACCGGGGAGCTGTTTTTT
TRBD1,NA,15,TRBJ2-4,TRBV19,CATARDRGIGNIQYF,TGTGCCACAGCCCGTGACAGGGGGATCGGAAACATTCAGTACTTC
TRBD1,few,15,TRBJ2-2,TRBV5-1,CASSFQGAETGELFF,TGCGCCAGCAGCTTCCAGGGGGCAGAGACCGGGGAGCTGTTTTTT
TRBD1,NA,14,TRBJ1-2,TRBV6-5,CASTGTGGNYGYTF,TGTGCCAGCACCGGGACAGGGGGCAACTATGGCTACACCTTC
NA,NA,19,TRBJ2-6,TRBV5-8,CASSFGLATPISGANVLTF,TGTGCCAGCAGCTTTGGTCTAGCCACCCCAATCTCTGGGGCCAACGTCCTGACTTTC